The present entry profiles one T cell receptor beta chain with its context. The junction departs from germline at one end; a sequencing error may be responsible. This CDR3 is also generated by other DNA sequences in the sample. Only in-frame clones appear in the TCRdb table, and some are missing; sequencing was by immunoSEQ multiplex PCR. This sample has 90,000 to 100,000 clones, with approximately 90% found just once. The CDR3 loop spans 14 amino acids. Per germline, CDR1 ENHRY and CDR2 SYGVKD. The data originate from a study of a mutant IDH1 vaccine in newly diagnosed glioma. Study-wide background: Treated patients were approximately 62% male, roughly 40% female, mean age approximately 41 years.

Regarding time point: baseline, week 1 (first vaccination visit). Regarding treatment: pre-vaccination baseline after standard-of-care therapy. Every donor had a new WHO grade 3 or 4 astrocytoma that was IDH1-mutant, with loss of nuclear ATRX. The chain carries TRBV10-3 and TRBJ1-5; tentatively, D is TRBD1 (5 bases). This TCR derives from a woman aged 45-59 years with glioma. Sequenced material: PBMCs, taken from a glioma patient treated with radiotherapy, temozolomide or both. As DNA, the CDR3 is TGTGCCATCAGCGACGACAGTAGCAACCAGCCCCAGCATTTT. Protein product: CAISDDSSNQPQHF.